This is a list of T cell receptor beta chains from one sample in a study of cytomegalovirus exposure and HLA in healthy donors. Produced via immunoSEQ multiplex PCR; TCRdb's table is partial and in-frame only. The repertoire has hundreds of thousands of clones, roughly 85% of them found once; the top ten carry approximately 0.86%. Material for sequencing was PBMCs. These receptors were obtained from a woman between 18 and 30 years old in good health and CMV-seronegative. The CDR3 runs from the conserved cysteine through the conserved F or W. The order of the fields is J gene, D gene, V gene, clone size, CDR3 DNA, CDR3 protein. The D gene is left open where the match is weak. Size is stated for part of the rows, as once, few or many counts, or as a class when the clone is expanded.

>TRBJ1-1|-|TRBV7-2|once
TGTGCCAGCAGCGCGGAGCTGAACACTGAAGCTTTCTTT
CASSAELNTEAFF
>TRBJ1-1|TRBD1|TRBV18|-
TGTGCCAGCTCCTCACCACCAGGACAGGGAGGGTTCGCTGAAGCTTTCTTT
CASSSPPGQGGFAEAFF
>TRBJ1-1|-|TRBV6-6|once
TGTGCCAGCAGAAACCCGTCGGAGGGGAACACTGAAGCTTTCTTT
CASRNPSEGNTEAFF
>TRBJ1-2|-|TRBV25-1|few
TGTGCCAGCAGTGAGCCCAGCTATGGCTACACCTTC
CASSEPSYGYTF
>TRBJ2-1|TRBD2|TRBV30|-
TGTGCCTGGAGTGGAGCCATGTCCGGTAGCGGGGGGGCCAATGAGCAGTTCTTC
CAWSGAMSGSGGANEQFF
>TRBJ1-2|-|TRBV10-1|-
TGCGCCAGCAGTGGGTGGGGGCCCTACCTCTACACCTTC
CASSGWGPYLYTF
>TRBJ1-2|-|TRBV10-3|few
TGTGCCATCAAGCAGGCGACTAACTATGGCTACACCTTC
CAIKQATNYGYTF
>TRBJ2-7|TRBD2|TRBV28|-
TGTGCCAGCAGTTATGCAGCGGGAGGCCCCAACGAGCAGTACTTC
CASSYAAGGPNEQYF
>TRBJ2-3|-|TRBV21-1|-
TGTGCCAACTGGGCTAGCGGGGGAGATAGGTTACGGGCAGATACGCAGTATTTT
CANWASGGDRLRADTQYF
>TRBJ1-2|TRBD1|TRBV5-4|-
TGTGCCAGCAGAAAAACCGGACAGGGAGATGGCTACACCTTC
CASRKTGQGDGYTF
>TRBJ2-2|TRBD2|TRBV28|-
TGTGCCACCTCCCGGACTAGCGGAGTTAGACGAACCGGGGAGCTGTTTTTT
CATSRTSGVRRTGELFF
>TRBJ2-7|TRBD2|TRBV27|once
TGTGCCAGCAGTTCAAGACTAGCGTCATACAGCGAGCAGTACTTC
CASSSRLASYSEQYF
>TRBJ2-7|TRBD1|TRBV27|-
TGTGCCAGCAGTCTCAGCCGGGACAGACCCTTGCGGCCCTACGAGCAGTACTTC
CASSLSRDRPLRPYEQYF
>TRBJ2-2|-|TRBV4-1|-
TGCGCCAGCAGCCAAGATCCGGGTCGGGCCGGGGAGCTGTTTTTT
CASSQDPGRAGELFF
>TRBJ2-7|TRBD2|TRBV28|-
TGTGCCAGTCGACTAGCGGGAGTCTACGAGCAGTACTTC
CASRLAGVYEQYF
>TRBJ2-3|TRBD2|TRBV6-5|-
TGTGCCAGCAGTTACGAAGCGGGGGCCAGCACAGATACGCAGTATTTT
CASSYEAGASTDTQYF
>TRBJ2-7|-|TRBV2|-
TGTGCCAGCAGCAAGGACAGCAGGGACTACGAGCAGTACTTC
CASSKDSRDYEQYF
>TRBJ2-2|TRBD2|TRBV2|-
TGTGCCAGCAGTGAACTAGCGGGCCGCACCGGGGAGCTGTTTTTT
CASSELAGRTGELFF
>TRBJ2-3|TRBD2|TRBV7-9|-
TGTGCCAGCAGCTCGCCGGGACTAGCGATCACAGATACGCAGTATTTT
CASSSPGLAITDTQYF
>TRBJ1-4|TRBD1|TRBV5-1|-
TGCGCCAGCAGCTTGGGGATGGGACAGGGGAATGAAAAACTGTTTTTT
CASSLGMGQGNEKLFF
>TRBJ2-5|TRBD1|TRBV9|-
TGTGCCAGCAGCGTAGTCGGGACAGGGGAAGAGACCCAGTACTTC
CASSVVGTGEETQYF
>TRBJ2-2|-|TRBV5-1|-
TGCGCCAGCAGCTTGGTTAGCCCGGGGACCGGGGAGCTGTTTTTT
CASSLVSPGTGELFF
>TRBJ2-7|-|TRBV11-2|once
TGTGCCAGCAGCTTAGGGACAGACTCCTACGAGCAGTACTTC
CASSLGTDSYEQYF
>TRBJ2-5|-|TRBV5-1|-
TGCGCCAGCAGCTTGATCACTAAGTCTAGACTCAAAGAGACCCAGTACTTC
CASSLITKSRLKETQYF
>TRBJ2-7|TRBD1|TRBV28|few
TGTGCCAGCAGCCAAACCGGGACAGCTTCCTACGAGCAGTACTTC
CASSQTGTASYEQYF
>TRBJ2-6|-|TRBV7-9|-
TGTGCCAGCAGCCCAAGGGGACACCTGGCGATCTCTGGGGCCAACGTCCTGACTTTC
CASSPRGHLAISGANVLTF